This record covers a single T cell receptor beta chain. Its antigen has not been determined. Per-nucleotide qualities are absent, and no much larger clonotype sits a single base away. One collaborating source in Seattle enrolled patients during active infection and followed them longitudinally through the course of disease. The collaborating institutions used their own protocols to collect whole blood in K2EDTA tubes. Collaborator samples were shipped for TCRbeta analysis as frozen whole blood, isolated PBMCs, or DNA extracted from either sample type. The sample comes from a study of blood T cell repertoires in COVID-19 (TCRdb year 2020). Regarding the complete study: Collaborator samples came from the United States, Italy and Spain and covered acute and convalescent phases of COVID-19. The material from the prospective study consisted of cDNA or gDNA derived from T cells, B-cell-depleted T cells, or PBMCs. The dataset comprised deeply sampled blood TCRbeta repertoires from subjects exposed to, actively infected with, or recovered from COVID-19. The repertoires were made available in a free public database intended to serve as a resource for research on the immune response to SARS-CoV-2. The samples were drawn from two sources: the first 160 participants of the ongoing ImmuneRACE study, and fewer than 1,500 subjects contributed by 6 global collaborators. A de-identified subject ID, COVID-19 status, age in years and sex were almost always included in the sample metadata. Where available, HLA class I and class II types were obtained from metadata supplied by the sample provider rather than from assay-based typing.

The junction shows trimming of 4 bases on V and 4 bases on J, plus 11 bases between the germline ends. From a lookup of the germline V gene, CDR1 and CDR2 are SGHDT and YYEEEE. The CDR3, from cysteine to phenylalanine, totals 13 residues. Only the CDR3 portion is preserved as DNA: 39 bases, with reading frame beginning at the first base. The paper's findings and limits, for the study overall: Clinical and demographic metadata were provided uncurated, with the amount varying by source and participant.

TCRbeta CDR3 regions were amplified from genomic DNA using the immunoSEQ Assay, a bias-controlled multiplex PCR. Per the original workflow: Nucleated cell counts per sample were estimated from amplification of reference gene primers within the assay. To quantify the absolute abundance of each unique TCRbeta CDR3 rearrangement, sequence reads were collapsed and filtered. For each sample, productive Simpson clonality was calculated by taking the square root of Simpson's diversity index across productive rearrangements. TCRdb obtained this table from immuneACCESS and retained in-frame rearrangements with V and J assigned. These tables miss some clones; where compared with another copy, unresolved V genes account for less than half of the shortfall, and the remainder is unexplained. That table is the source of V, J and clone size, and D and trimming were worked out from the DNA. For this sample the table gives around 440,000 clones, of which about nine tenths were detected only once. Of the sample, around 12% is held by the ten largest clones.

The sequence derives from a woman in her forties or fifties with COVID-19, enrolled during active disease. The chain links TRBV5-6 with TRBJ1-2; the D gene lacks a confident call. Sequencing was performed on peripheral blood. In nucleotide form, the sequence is TGTGCCAGCAGCCGAGGGTACCCCTATGGCTACACCTTC. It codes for CASSRGYPYGYTF.